Listed here are 31 T cell receptor beta chains from one sample, sequenced in a study of regulatory T cells in long-lasting Graves disease. Time point noted: newly diagnosed GD, antithyroid drugs for less than 3 months. Making the TCR library involved RNA that had been extracted from PBMCs. The authors built TCR beta libraries using iRepertoire HTBI primers and Arm-PCR of CDR3 regions. TCRdb used MiXCR to reprocess the multiplex PCR reads, holding one entry per CDR3 protein. Of around 250,000 distinct CDR3 sequences listed, around 18% are singletons. Another study also made use of these data, one on T cells in Graves' hyperthyroidism and ophthalmopathy.

The starting material was peripheral blood mononuclear cells (PBMCs), obtained at new diagnosis, from a patient treated with antithyroid drugs. All receptors derive from a woman under 40 with Graves disease.

This clonotype was recorded at least ten times. This sequence joins TRBV6-5 and TRBJ1-2, with no clear D. The CDR3 has 13 amino acids. Trimming took off 3 bases at V and 9 bases at J, with 14 bases between the two ends. CDR1 and CDR2 (germline): MNHEY, SVGAGI. For the CDR3, the DNA is TGTGCCAGCAGTTATCCGGTGGGGAGGAGCTACACCTTC. Translated, it gives CASSYPVGRSYTF.

This clonotype was recorded many times. The CDR3 spells CASSSGTGHSPLHF. In nucleotides, the CDR3 is TGCGCCAGCAGCTCGGGGACAGGGCATTCACCCCTCCACTTT. The chain employs TRBV5-1 and TRBJ1-6; 9 nucleotides line up with TRBD1. The germline gives CDR1 SGHRS, CDR2 YFSETQ. V lost 3 bases and J lost 8; bases outside the gene matches: 3. The CDR3 has 14 residues.

A note on this clonotype: This may stem from a read error, because a much larger clone lies one nucleotide away. This chain uses TRBV6-2 or TRBV6-3 with TRBJ1-2, with D tentatively TRBD1 (5 bases). Germline values: CDR1 MNHEY, CDR2 SVGEGT. The CDR3 covers 14 residues. CDR3 region: CASSYSRGWLGYAF. The CDR3 region has the DNA TGTGCCAGCAGTTACTCGAGGGGATGGTTAGGCTACGCCTTC.

Note on this clonotype: It may be a read error: a sequence one base away is much more abundant. The chain couples TRBV5-5 to TRBJ1-2; D might be TRBD1 (6 bases). CDR3 size: 11 residues. Germline lookup yields CDR1 SGHKS and CDR2 YYEKEE (reference sequence). With 7 bases removed from V and 8 bases from J, the gap between germline ends came to 12 bases. CDR3 DNA: TGTGCCAGCGCCTTAGGGGGAGGCTACACCTTC. This gives the protein CASALGGGYTF.

In this sample, this clonotype turned up many times. V gene TRBV12-3 or TRBV12-4 combines with J gene TRBJ2-1; 7 bases are a match to TRBD2. This CDR3 contains 13 residues. The CDR3 DNA reads as TGTGCGAGCGGGATAACGGGTGACAATGAGCAGTTCTTC. Its protein is CASGITGDNEQFF.

Ten or more counts support this clonotype. This chain links TRBV2 with TRBJ1-1, with D hard to call. V was trimmed by 6 bases and J by 1 base, leaving 6 bases between them. Germline CDR1 and CDR2: SNHLY and FYNNEI. The CDR3 spans 12 residues. For the CDR3, the DNA is TGTGCCAGCAGAGGCTGGAACACTGAAGCTTTCTTT. Protein: CASRGWNTEAFF.

This clonotype was observed at least ten times. The rearrangement uses TRBV7-2 and TRBJ1-2, with TRBD1 as a possible D gene (5 bases). V was pared by 0 bases and J by 4 bases, with 9 bases between. CDR1 and CDR2 from the germline V gene are SGHTA and FQGNSA. The CDR3 extends over 14 amino acids. The CDR3, as DNA: TGTGCCAGCAGCTTAGCGAGGGGAGCCTATGGCTACACCTTC. It encodes CASSLARGAYGYTF.

About this clonotype: This may arise from a read error, as a much more abundant clone is one base away. As the CDR3 is not closed by the conserved phenylalanine or tryptophan, this likely results from a read error. J is TRBJ2-7 and V is TRBV15; D unresolved. Per the germline V gene, CDR1 is LNHNV and CDR2 is YYDKDF (reference sequence). The CDR3 totals 13 residues. With 1 base removed from V and 2 bases from J, the gap between germline ends came to 6 bases. The CDR3, as DNA: TGTGCCACCAGCAGAGCCCAGCCCTACGAGCAGTACCTC. Translating it yields CATSRAQPYEQYL.

This clonotype was seen ten or more times. CDR3: CASSVPGTGYYNEQFF. CDR3 DNA sequence: TGTGCCAGTAGTGTTCCCGGGACAGGGTACTACAATGAGCAGTTCTTC. This chain joins TRBV19 and TRBJ2-1, with 9 bases that match TRBD1. With V trimmed by 5 bases and J by 3 bases, 8 bases remained unmatched. This CDR3 has 16 residues. Germline values: CDR1 LNHDA, CDR2 SQIVND (reference sequence).

Many counts were recorded for this clonotype. V is TRBV7-2 and J is TRBJ2-7; 8 nucleotides line up with TRBD2. The CDR3 spans 14 residues. Looked up from germline, CDR1 is SGHTA and CDR2 is FQGNSA. The J segment lost 3 bases and the V segment lost 4 bases, leaving 5 bases of the junction unmatched. CDR3 amino acids: CASSWGLEVYEQYF. The DNA for the CDR3 is TGTGCCAGCAGCTGGGGACTAGAGGTCTACGAGCAGTACTTC.

Concerning this clonotype: With a far larger clone one base away, a read error is the likely cause. CDR3: CASSRGRGQETQYF. Written as DNA, the CDR3 is TGTGCCAGCAGCCGTGGCAGGGGACAAGAGACCCAGTACTTC. The rearrangement joins TRBV7-9 to TRBJ2-5, with TRBD1 as a possible D gene (6 bases). This CDR3 region has 14 residues. CDR1 is SEHNR, CDR2 FQNEAQ, per germline (reference sequence). V lost 5 bases, J lost 2 bases, and 12 bases lay in between.

This chain uses TRBV20-1 with TRBJ1-3; 7 positions agree with TRBD1. V was pared by 1 base and J by 0 bases, with 6 bases of the junction left unmatched. This CDR3 is 16 amino acids long. The V gene's germline CDR1 is DFQATT and CDR2 SNEGSKA (reference sequence). CDR3 loop: CSARVGQWDSGNTIYF. The DNA for the CDR3 is TGCAGTGCTAGAGTGGGACAGTGGGACTCTGGAAACACCATATATTTT.

This clonotype was counted ten times or more. This rearrangement joins TRBV10-1 to TRBJ2-2, with D tentatively TRBD1 (6 bases). V was shortened by 3 bases and J by 3 bases, with 17 bases between the two germline ends. CDR3 size: 17 residues. Germline values: CDR1 WNHNN, CDR2 SYGVQD (reference sequence). The CDR3 DNA reads TGCGCCAGCAGTGAAGGGACATTAAGTACCGACACCGGGGAGCTGTTTTTT. Protein: CASSEGTLSTDTGELFF.

The V gene is TRBV7-3, the J gene TRBJ1-1; D call uncertain. V lost 5 bases and J lost 2, with 15 bases in between. Germline CDR1 is SGHTA and CDR2 is FQGTGA. The CDR3 extends over 15 amino acids. The CDR3 region is CASSLVAGINTEAFF. The CDR3 DNA reads as TGTGCCAGCAGCCTAGTTGCAGGCATAAACACTGAAGCTTTCTTT.

V usage is TRBV30 and J usage is TRBJ2-5; TRBD1 or TRBD2 may be the D gene (6 bases each). Trimming pared 0 bases from V and 5 bases from J, leaving 10 bases between. This CDR3 has 13 amino acids. Germline CDR1 reads GTSNPN; CDR2 reads SVGIG (reference sequence). CDR3: CAWSVQGGETQYF. The CDR3 DNA reads TGTGCCTGGAGTGTACAGGGAGGCGAGACCCAGTACTTC.

This clonotype was observed a handful of times. The chain joins TRBV20-1 to TRBJ1-2; possible D gene TRBD1, 5 bases. V lost 6 bases to trimming and J lost 6 bases, with 20 bases between them. CDR1 is DFQATT, CDR2 SNEGSKA, per germline (reference sequence). This CDR3 spans 14 amino acids. The CDR3 nucleotides are TGCAGTGCGCCCGGGCACCTCGAAGGGGATGGCTACACCTTC. Its translation: CSAPGHLEGDGYTF.

Comments on this clonotype: This clone may be a read error of a much larger clone one base away. This chain links TRBV5-1 with TRBJ2-7; TRBD2 might be the D (5 bases). V was shortened by 0 bases and J by 4 bases, with 14 bases between the two germline ends. Germline CDR1 reads SGHRS; CDR2 reads YFSETQ. The CDR3 loop spans 15 amino acids. The CDR3 DNA reads TGCGCCAGCAGCTTGGTCGCCCAAACTAGGTACGAGCAGTACTTC. Its translation is CASSLVAQTRYEQYF. Drawing the rest from reference TRBV5-1 and TRBJ2-7, the complete variable domain is KAGVTQTPRYLIKTRGQQVTLSCSPISGHRSVSWYQQTPGQGLQFLFEYFSETQRNKGNFPGRFSGRQFSNSRSEMNVSTLELGDSALYLCASSLVAQTRYEQYFGPGTRLTVT.

This clonotype appeared a few times. The rearrangement links TRBV19 to TRBJ2-4; possible D gene TRBD1, 6 bases. Germline CDR1 and CDR2: LNHDA and SQIVND (reference sequence). This CDR3 is built from 15 residues. Trimming pared 2 bases from V and 5 bases from J, leaving 13 bases between. The chain's CDR3 is CASSIMRSGENIQYF. The CDR3 coding sequence is TGTGCCAGTAGTATAATGAGGTCAGGGGAAAACATTCAGTACTTC.

There are many counts of this clonotype. CDR3 residues: CASSEREGDYNEQFF. The CDR3 DNA sequence: TGTGCCAGCAGCGAGAGGGAGGGGGACTACAATGAGCAGTTCTTC. The chain is built from TRBV9 and TRBJ2-1, with D possibly being TRBD2 (7 bases). This CDR3 is built from 15 residues. Trimming took 3 bases from V and 3 from J, leaving 13 bases between them. Germline assignment: CDR1 SGDLS and CDR2 YYNGEE. The variable domain in full, with the rest retrieved from reference TRBV9 and TRBJ2-1, is DSGVTQTPKHLITATGQRVTLRCSPRSGDLSVYWYQQSLDQGLQFLIQYYNGEERAKGNILERFSAQQFPDLHSELNLSSLELGDSALYFCASSEREGDYNEQFFGPGTRLTVL.

In this sample, this clonotype turned up many times. The CDR3 DNA reads TGTGCCAGCAGCGTAGCCGGGACAGGAGCGTTCTTC. This codes for CASSVAGTGAFF. This chain connects TRBV5-5 to TRBJ2-1, with TRBD1 identical over 8 bases. CDR1 is SGHKS, CDR2 YYEKEE, per germline (reference sequence). V trimming: 4 bases; J trimming: 15 bases; junction bases outside the gene matches: 9. The CDR3 sequence is 12 residues long.

This clonotype was observed a few times. The chain has TRBV5-4 and TRBJ2-3, with D maybe TRBD1 (5 bases). V was pared by 0 bases and J by 2 bases, with 10 bases between. This CDR3 comprises 15 residues. Germline V gives CDR1 SGHNT, CDR2 YYREEE (reference sequence). CDR3 DNA sequence: TGTGCCAGCAGCTTGGGACAGCCGTACACAGATACGCAGTATTTT. Protein product: CASSLGQPYTDTQYF.

This clonotype occurred many times. V and J are TRBV6-2 or TRBV6-3 and TRBJ2-3; TRBD1 agrees at 9 bases. CDR3 length: 12 residues. CDR1 and CDR2 (germline): MNHEY, SVGEGT. V lost 6 bases and J lost 6; bases outside the gene matches: 1. The CDR3 sequence is CASSGQGDTQYF. The CDR3 DNA sequence: TGTGCCAGCAGCGGACAGGGGGATACGCAGTATTTT.

This clonotype was picked up a small number of times. The J gene is TRBJ2-3, the V gene TRBV4-2; D is perhaps TRBD2 (6 bases). Germline lookup yields CDR1 LGHNA and CDR2 YNFKEQ. Trimming removed 0 bases from V and 11 bases from J, with 21 bases in between. The CDR3 sequence is 16 residues long. The CDR3 nucleotides read TGTGCCAGCAGCCAAGATCCGCTAACTTCTTCCGGGGGGCAGTATTTT. Its protein is CASSQDPLTSSGGQYF.

This clonotype was seen more than once but under ten times. The J gene is TRBJ2-5, the V gene TRBV6-2 or TRBV6-3; 10 bases map to TRBD1. Trimming removed 8 bases from V and 0 bases from J; junction bases left unmatched: 6. The CDR3 length is 15 residues. Germline V CDR1 and CDR2: MNHEY, SVGEGT. Here the CDR3 reads CASGTGAMYQETQYF. The CDR3 DNA reads TGTGCCAGCGGGACAGGGGCAATGTACCAAGAGACCCAGTACTTC.

To note about this clonotype: One base away lies a much larger clone, so this may be a sequencing read error. This CDR3 is missing its conserved last phenylalanine or tryptophan, likely due to a read error. The rearrangement joins TRBV6-5 to TRBJ1-5; no clear D. The V gene's germline CDR1 is MNHEY and CDR2 SVGAGI. The ends were cut back, 2 bases at V and 2 bases at J, with 4 bases in the middle. The length of the CDR3 is 13 residues. DNA for the CDR3: TGTGCCAGCAGTTACAGGGGCAATCAGCCCCAGCATTCT. Residues: CASSYRGNQPQHS.

Many counts were recorded for this clonotype. This chain connects TRBV18 to TRBJ1-3, with D tentatively TRBD1 (5 bases). Germline V gene data show CDR1 as KGHSH and CDR2 as LQKENI. This CDR3 region has 16 residues. V gave up 3 bases and J gave up 0 bases, with 12 bases separating them. The CDR3 reads CASSPSDTNSGNTIYF. CDR3 nucleotide sequence: TGTGCCAGCTCACCCTCGGACACCAACTCTGGAAACACCATATATTTT.

CDR3 DNA: TGTGCCAGCAGTCCCTCCCCCGGGACTAGCGGGAGCAGGGGCGGTGAGCAGTTCTTC. Translation gives CASSPSPGTSGSRGGEQFF. The rearrangement joins TRBV28 to TRBJ2-1; 14 nucleotides agree with TRBD2. Germline V gene lookup returns CDR1 MDHEN and CDR2 SYDVKM. CDR3 length: 19 residues. With V trimmed by 5 bases and J by 9 bases, 18 bases remained unmatched.

This clonotype was recorded many times. V gene TRBV20-1 combines with J gene TRBJ1-4; D remains ambiguous. Trimming pared 3 bases from V and 8 bases from J, leaving 13 bases between. Germline CDR1 and CDR2: DFQATT and SNEGSKA (reference sequence). The CDR3 runs to 13 residues. CDR3 loop: CSARAKFGEKLFF. The CDR3 bases are TGCAGTGCTAGGGCCAAGTTTGGGGAAAAACTGTTTTTT.

This rearrangement joins TRBV7-2 to TRBJ2-5; TRBD2 matches 9 bases. Germline V CDR1 and CDR2: SGHTA, FQGNSA. V trimming: 5 bases; J trimming: 5 bases; junction bases outside the gene matches: 6. The CDR3 is 14 amino acids. In DNA, the CDR3 is TGTGCCAGCAGCCAAGGCGGGGGGGCCGAGACCCAGTACTTC. It yields the protein CASSQGGGAETQYF.

J is TRBJ2-5 and V is TRBV5-1; 12 positions match TRBD2. This CDR3 contains 15 residues. Germline lookup yields CDR1 SGHRS and CDR2 YFSETQ. After removal of 6 bases from V and 5 bases from J, the junction contained 8 bases not matched to a gene. CDR3 region: CASTVGLAGRETQYF. As DNA, the CDR3 is TGCGCCAGCACCGTGGGACTAGCGGGCCGGGAGACCCAGTACTTC.

V gene TRBV11-2 combines with J gene TRBJ2-5, with a possible D match to TRBD1 (5 bases). The CDR3 totals 13 residues. Germline-derived CDR1 and CDR2 are SGHAT and FQNNGV. Trimming pared 5 bases from V and 5 bases from J, leaving 12 bases between. In DNA, the CDR3 is TGTGCCAGCAGCCGCGGTGGGGCCGAGACCCAGTACTTC. Its protein is CASSRGGAETQYF. Drawing the rest from reference TRBV11-2 and TRBJ2-5, the complete variable domain is EAGVAQSPRYKIIEKRQSVAFWCNPISGHATLYWYQQILGQGPKLLIQFQNNGVVDDSQLPKDRFSAERLKGVDSTLKIQPAKLEDSAVYLCASSRGGAETQYFGPGTRLLVL.